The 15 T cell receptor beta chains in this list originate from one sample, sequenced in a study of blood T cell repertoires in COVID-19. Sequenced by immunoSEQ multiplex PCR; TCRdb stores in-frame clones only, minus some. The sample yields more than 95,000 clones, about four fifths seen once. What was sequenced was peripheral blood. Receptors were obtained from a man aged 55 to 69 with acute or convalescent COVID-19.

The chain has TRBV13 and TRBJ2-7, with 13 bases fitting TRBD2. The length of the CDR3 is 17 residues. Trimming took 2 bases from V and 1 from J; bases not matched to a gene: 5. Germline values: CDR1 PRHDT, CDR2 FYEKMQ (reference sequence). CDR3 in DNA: TGTGCCAGCAGCTTACTTCAACTAGCGGGGGGGTCCTACGAGCAGTACTTC. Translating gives CASSLLQLAGGSYEQYF.

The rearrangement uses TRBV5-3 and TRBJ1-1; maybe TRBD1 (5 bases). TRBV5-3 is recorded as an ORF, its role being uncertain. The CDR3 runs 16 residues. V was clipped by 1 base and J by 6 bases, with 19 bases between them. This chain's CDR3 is CARSLRREQEEAEAFF. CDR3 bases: TGTGCCAGAAGCTTGAGGCGGGAACAGGAGGAGGCTGAAGCTTTCTTT.

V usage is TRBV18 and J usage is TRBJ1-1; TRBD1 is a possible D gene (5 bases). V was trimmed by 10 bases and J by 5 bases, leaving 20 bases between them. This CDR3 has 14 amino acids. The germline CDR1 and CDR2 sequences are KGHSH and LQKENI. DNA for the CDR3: TGTGCCACCCTGTATGCCCCCGACAGTACTGAAGCTTTCTTT. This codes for CATLYAPDSTEAFF.

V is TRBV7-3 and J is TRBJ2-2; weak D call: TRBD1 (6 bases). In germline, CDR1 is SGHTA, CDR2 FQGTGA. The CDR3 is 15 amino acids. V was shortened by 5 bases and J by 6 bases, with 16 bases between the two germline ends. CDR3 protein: CASSLVSSGAGELFF. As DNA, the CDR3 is TGTGCCAGCAGCCTAGTGAGCTCAGGGGCCGGGGAGCTGTTTTTT.

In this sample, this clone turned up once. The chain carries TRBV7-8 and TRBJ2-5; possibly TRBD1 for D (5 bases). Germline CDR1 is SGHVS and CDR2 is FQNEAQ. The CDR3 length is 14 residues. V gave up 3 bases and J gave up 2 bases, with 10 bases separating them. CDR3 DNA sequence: TGTGCCAGCAGCTTGGGCAGGGCTCAAGAGACCCAGTACTTC. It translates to CASSLGRAQETQYF.

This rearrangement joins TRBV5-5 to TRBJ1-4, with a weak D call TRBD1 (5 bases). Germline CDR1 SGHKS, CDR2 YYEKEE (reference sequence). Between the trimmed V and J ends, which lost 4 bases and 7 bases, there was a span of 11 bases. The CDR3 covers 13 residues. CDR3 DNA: TGTGCCAGCAGCCGGGGGGGTTCTGAAAAACTGTTTTTT. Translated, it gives CASSRGGSEKLFF.

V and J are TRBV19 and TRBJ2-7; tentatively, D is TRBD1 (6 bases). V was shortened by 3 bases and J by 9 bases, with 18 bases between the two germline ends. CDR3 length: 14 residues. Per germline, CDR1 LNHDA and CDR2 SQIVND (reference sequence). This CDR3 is CASSIGLDRPRQYF. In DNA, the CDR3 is TGTGCCAGTAGTATCGGGCTAGACAGGCCGAGGCAGTACTTC.

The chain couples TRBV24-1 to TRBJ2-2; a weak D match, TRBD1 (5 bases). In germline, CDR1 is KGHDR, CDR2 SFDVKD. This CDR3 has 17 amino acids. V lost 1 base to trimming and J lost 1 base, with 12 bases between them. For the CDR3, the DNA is TGTGCCACCAGTGATTTTGGTCAGGACATGAACACCGGGGAGCTGTTTTTT. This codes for CATSDFGQDMNTGELFF.

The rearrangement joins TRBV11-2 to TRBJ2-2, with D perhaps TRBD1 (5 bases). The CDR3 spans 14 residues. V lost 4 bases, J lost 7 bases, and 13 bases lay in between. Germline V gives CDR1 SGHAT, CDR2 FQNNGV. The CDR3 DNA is TGTGCCAGCAGCTCCCAGGGAAGTAGCGGGGAGCTGTTTTTT. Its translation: CASSSQGSSGELFF.

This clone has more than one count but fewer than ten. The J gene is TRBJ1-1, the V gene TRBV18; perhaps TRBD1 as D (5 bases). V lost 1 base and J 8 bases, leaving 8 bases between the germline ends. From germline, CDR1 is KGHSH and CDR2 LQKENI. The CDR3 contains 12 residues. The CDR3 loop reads CASSPRGAEAFF. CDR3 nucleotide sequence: TGTGCCAGCTCACCACGCGGGGCAGAAGCTTTCTTT. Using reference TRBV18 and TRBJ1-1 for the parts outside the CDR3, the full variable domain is NAGVMQNPRHLVRRRGQEARLRCSPMKGHSHVYWYRQLPEEGLKFMVYLQKENIIDESGMPKERFSAEFPKEGPSILRIQQVVRGDSAAYFCASSPRGAEAFFGQGTRLTVV.

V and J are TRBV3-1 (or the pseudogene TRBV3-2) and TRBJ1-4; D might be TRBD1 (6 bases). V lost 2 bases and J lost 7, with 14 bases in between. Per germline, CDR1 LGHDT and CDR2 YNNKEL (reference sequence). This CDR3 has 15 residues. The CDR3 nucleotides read TGTGCCAGCAGCCAAAGGCAGGGGCAGGGTGAAAAACTGTTTTTT. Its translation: CASSQRQGQGEKLFF.

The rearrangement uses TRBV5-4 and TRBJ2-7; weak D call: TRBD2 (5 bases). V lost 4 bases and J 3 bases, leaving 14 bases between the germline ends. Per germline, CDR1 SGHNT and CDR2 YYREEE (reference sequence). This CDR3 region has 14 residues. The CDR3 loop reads CASSLPGVGYEQYF. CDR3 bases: TGTGCCAGCAGCCTGCCCGGGGTGGGCTACGAGCAGTACTTC.

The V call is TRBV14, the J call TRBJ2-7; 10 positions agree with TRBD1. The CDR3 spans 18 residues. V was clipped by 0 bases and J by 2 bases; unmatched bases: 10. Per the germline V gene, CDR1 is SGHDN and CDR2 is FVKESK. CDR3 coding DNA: TGTGCCAGCAGCCAAGATACCCCCCGCGGACAGGGGGCCTACGAGCAGTACTTC. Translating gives CASSQDTPRGQGAYEQYF. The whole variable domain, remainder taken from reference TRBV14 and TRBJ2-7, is EAGVTQFPSHSVIEKGQTVTLRCDPISGHDNLYWYRRVMGKEIKFLLHFVKESKQDESGMPNNRFLAERTGGTYSTLKVQPAELEDSGVYFCASSQDTPRGQGAYEQYFGPGTRLTVT.

CDR3 nucleotide sequence: TGTGCCAGCAGCCTAGACAGACCTAATTCACCCCTCCACTTT. This translates into CASSLDRPNSPLHF. This chain connects TRBV9 to TRBJ1-6; perhaps TRBD1 as D (5 bases). Germline CDR1 and CDR2: SGDLS and YYNGEE. The CDR3 length is 14 residues. The ends were cut back, 4 bases at V and 6 bases at J, with 11 bases in the middle.

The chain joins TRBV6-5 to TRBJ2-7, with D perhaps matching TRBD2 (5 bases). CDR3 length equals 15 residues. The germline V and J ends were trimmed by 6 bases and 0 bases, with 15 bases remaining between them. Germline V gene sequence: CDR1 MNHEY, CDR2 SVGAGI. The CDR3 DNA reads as TGTGCCAGCAGCCTAGGACTTACTAGCTCCTACGAGCAGTACTTC. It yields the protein CASSLGLTSSYEQYF.